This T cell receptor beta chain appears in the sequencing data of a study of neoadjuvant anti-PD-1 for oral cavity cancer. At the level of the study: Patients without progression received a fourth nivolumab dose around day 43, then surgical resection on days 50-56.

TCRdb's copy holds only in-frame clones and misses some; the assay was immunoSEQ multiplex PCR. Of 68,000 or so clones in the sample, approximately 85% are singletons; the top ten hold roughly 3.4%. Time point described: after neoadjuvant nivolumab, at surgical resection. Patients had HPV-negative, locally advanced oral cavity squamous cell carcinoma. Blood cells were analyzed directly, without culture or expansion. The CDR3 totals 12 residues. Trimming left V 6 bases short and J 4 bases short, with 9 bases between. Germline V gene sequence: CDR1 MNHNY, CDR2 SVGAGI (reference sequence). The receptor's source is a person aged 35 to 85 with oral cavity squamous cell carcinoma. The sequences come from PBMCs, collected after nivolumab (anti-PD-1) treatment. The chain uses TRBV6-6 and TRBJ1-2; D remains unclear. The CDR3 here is CASSPAAYGYTF. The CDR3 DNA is TGTGCCAGCAGCCCCGCGGCCTATGGCTACACCTTC.